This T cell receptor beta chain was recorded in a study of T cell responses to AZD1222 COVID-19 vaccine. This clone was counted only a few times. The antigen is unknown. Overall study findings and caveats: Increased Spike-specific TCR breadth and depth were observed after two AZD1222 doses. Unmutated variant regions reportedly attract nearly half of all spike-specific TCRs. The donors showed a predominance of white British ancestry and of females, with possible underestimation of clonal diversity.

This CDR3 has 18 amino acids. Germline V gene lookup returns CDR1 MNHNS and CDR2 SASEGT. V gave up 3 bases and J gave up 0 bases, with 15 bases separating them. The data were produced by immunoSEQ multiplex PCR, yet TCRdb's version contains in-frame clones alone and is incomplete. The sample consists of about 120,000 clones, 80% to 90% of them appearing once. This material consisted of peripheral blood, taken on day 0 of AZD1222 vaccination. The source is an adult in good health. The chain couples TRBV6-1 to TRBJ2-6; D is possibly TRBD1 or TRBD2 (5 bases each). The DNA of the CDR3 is TGTGCCAGCAGTGACGGGGCCCGCGCCTTCTCTGGGGCCAACGTCCTGACTTTC. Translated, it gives CASSDGARAFSGANVLTF.